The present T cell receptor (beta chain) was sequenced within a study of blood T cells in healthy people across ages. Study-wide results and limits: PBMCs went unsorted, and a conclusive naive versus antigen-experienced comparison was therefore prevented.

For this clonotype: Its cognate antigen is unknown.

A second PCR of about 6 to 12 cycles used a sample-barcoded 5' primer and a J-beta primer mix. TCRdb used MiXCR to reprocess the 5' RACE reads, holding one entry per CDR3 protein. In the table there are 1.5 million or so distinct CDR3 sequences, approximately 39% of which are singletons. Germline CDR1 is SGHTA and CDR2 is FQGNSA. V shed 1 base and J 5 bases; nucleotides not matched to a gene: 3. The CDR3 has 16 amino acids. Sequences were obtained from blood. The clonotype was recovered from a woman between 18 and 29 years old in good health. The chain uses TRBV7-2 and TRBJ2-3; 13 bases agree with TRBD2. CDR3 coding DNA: TGTGCCAGCAGCTTAGTAGGGACTAGCGGGGAAGATACGCAGTATTTT. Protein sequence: CASSLVGTSGEDTQYF.